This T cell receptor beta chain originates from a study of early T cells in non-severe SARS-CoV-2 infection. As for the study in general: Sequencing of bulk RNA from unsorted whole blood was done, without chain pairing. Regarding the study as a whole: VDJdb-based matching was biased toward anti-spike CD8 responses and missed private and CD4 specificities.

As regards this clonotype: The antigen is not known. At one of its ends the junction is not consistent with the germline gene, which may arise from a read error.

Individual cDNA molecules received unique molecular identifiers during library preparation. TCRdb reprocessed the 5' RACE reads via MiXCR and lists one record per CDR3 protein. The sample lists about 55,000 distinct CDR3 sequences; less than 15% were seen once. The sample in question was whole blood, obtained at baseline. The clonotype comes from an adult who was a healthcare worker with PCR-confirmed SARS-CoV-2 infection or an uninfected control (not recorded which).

Written as DNA, the CDR3 is TGTGTCAGCACCGGGACAGTTCCTGAAGCTTTCTTT. This encodes CVSTGTVPEAFF. The genes are TRBV6-1 and TRBJ1-1; TRBD1 aligns across 7 bases. The germline V gene encodes CDR1 MNHNS and CDR2 SASEGT. The CDR3 consists of 12 residues.